This T cell receptor (beta chain) was sequenced for a study of T cells in Graves' hyperthyroidism and ophthalmopathy. Comments on this clonotype: This could be a read error, since a much larger clone is one nucleotide away.

Patients between 18 and 65 years old had hyperthyroidism, newly diagnosed and lasting under 2 months. The PBMCs had their origin in 8.5 to 10 ml of fresh peripheral blood. The CDR3 runs 13 residues. Germline values: CDR1 LGHNT, CDR2 FRNRAP. V was pared by 4 bases and J by 7 bases, with 13 bases between. TCR beta CDR3 sequences were amplified from RNA transcripts. When the TCR CDR3 underwent first-round RT-PCR, the HTBI primer set was used. A single record per CDR3 protein comes from TCRdb applying MiXCR to the multiplex PCR reads. Of fewer than 900,000 distinct CDR3 sequences in the sample, about 15% were seen once.

The chain joins TRBV12-5 to TRBJ2-5, with D tentatively TRBD1 (6 bases). The sequence was obtained from a man between 18 and 29 years old with Graves' hyperthyroidism. Sequencing used blood. This CDR3 is CASGYARGGTQYF. CDR3 sequence (DNA): TGTGCTAGTGGTTATGCGCGAGGGGGGACCCAGTACTTC.